Listed here are 15 T cell receptor beta chains from one sample, sequenced in a study of cytomegalovirus exposure and HLA in healthy donors. The PCR had 60 Vbeta and 13 Jbeta primers. Sequencing was performed with immunoSEQ multiplex PCR; in TCRdb, only in-frame clones are kept and a portion is missing. The sample holds around 180,000 clones, around four fifths seen once. Sequencing was performed on PBMCs. These receptors were obtained from a woman in her forties in good health and CMV-seronegative.

This chain connects TRBV7-9 to TRBJ2-3, with TRBD2 matching over 13 bases. V was pared by 5 bases and J by 2 bases, with 7 bases of the junction left unmatched. Germline V lookup: CDR1 SEHNR, CDR2 FQNEAQ (reference sequence). The CDR3 runs to 17 residues. The chain's CDR3 is CASSPPGTSGNTDTQYF. DNA of the CDR3: TGTGCCAGCAGCCCACCTGGGACTAGCGGGAACACAGATACGCAGTATTTT. Filled out from reference TRBV7-9 and TRBJ2-3, the complete variable domain reads DTGVSQNPRHKITKRGQNVTFRCDPISEHNRLYWYRQTLGQGPEFLTYFQNEAQLEKSRLLSDRFSAERPKGSFSTLEIQRTEQGDSAMYLCASSPPGTSGNTDTQYFGPGTRLTVL.

The rearrangement uses TRBV6-1 and TRBJ1-2, with 8 bases matching TRBD1. Trimming cost V 6 bases and J 6 bases; bases outside gene matches: 6. The CDR3 loop spans 13 amino acids. CDR1 and CDR2 from the germline V gene are MNHNS and SASEGT. The chain's CDR3 is CASSQGAWHGYTF. Here the CDR3 DNA reads TGTGCCAGCAGCCAGGGGGCGTGGCATGGCTACACCTTC.

J is TRBJ2-4 and V is TRBV5-6; TRBD2 agrees at 11 bases. This CDR3 comprises 17 residues. The junction had 16 bases not matched to a gene; V was cut back by 3 bases and J by 11 bases. The germline gives CDR1 SGHDT, CDR2 YYEEEE. This CDR3 is CASSSVTTSGRGGFQYF. CDR3 nucleotides: TGTGCCAGCAGCTCCGTCACCACTAGCGGGAGAGGGGGGTTTCAGTACTTC. Supplemented by reference TRBV5-6 and TRBJ2-4, the full variable domain reads DAGVTQSPTHLIKTRGQQVTLRCSPKSGHDTVSWYQQALGQGPQFIFQYYEEEERQRGNFPDRFSGHQFPNYSSELNVNALLLGDSALYLCASSSVTTSGRGGFQYFGAGTRLSVL.

This rearrangement joins TRBV7-2 to TRBJ2-5, with D possibly matching TRBD1 (6 bases). The CDR3 has 14 amino acids. Trimming stripped 0 bases from V and 2 bases from J, with 7 bases between. Germline CDR1 and CDR2: SGHTA and FQGNSA. The CDR3 nucleotides read TGTGCCAGCAGCTTAGCCGACAGGCAAGAGACCCAGTACTTC. Its translation: CASSLADRQETQYF. Full variable domain (rest looked up from reference TRBV7-2 and TRBJ2-5): GAGVSQSPSNKVTEKGKDVELRCDPISGHTALYWYRQSLGQGLEFLIYFQGNSAPDKSGLPSDRFSAERTGGSVSTLTIQRTQQEDSAVYLCASSLADRQETQYFGPGTRLLVL.

This clone has a single count. The chain couples TRBV5-1 to TRBJ2-3, with D possibly matching TRBD2 (6 bases). V lost 1 base and J lost 5, with 14 bases in between. Per the germline V gene, CDR1 is SGHRS and CDR2 is YFSETQ. This CDR3 is built from 15 residues. The CDR3 region is CASSLLGGAVDTQYF. The CDR3 nucleotides are TGCGCCAGCAGCTTGTTGGGGGGAGCAGTAGATACGCAGTATTTT.

The gene calls are TRBV30 and TRBJ2-5; 10 bases are shared with TRBD1. The CDR3 contains 16 residues. With 7 bases clipped from V and 5 bases from J, the junction kept 16 bases outside the gene matches. The germline V gene encodes CDR1 GTSNPN and CDR2 SVGIG (reference sequence). CDR3 DNA: TGTGCCTTTACATCTTCCGGGACAGGGGTCGGGGAGACCCAGTACTTC. It yields the protein CAFTSSGTGVGETQYF.

In its sample, this clone was seen once. V usage is TRBV2 and J usage is TRBJ2-1, with 10 bases fitting TRBD2. V shed 2 bases and J 6 bases; nucleotides not matched to a gene: 4. Germline V gives CDR1 SNHLY, CDR2 FYNNEI. This CDR3 region has 15 residues. CDR3: CASSERTSGVNEQFF. In DNA form, the CDR3 reads TGTGCCAGCAGTGAAAGGACTAGCGGAGTCAATGAGCAGTTCTTC.

The chain carries TRBV27 and TRBJ1-1, with TRBD1 matching over 9 bases. The CDR3 sequence is 14 residues long. Germline V lookup: CDR1 MNHEY, CDR2 SMNVEV (reference sequence). V trimming: 0 bases; J trimming: 12 bases; junction bases outside the gene matches: 8. The CDR3 is CASSLSGQGWPTFF. DNA for the CDR3: TGTGCCAGCAGTTTATCGGGACAGGGATGGCCTACTTTCTTT.

The genes are TRBV7-2 and TRBJ2-3, with D possibly matching TRBD1 (5 bases). Germline loops: CDR1 SGHTA, CDR2 FQGNSA. CDR3 length: 16 residues. With 0 bases removed from V and 2 bases from J, the gap between germline ends came to 12 bases. The CDR3 spells CASSLAGVGNTDTQYF. CDR3 nucleotides: TGTGCCAGCAGCTTAGCAGGGGTGGGTAACACAGATACGCAGTATTTT.

The V gene is TRBV5-5, the J gene TRBJ2-5; D unresolved. From germline, CDR1 is SGHKS and CDR2 YYEKEE (reference sequence). V was shortened by 0 bases and J by 4 bases, with 10 bases between the two germline ends. The CDR3 is made up of 14 amino acids. The CDR3 loop is CASSLGSSGETQYF. CDR3 nucleotides: TGTGCCAGCAGCTTGGGCAGCTCGGGAGAGACCCAGTACTTC.

This chain joins TRBV5-1 and TRBJ2-7; a possible D gene is TRBD2 (5 bases). Germline CDR1 and CDR2: SGHRS and YFSETQ. The V gene lost 7 bases and the J gene lost 0 bases, with 11 bases spanning the gap. The CDR3 is 13 residues long. CDR3: CASGLGNSYEQYF. The CDR3 coding sequence is TGCGCCAGCGGACTGGGGAACTCCTACGAGCAGTACTTC.

The chain carries TRBV5-1 and TRBJ1-2, with D possibly being TRBD1 (5 bases). Germline CDR1 and CDR2: SGHRS and YFSETQ. Trimming left V 2 bases short and J 10 bases short, with 15 bases between. The CDR3 has 13 residues. The CDR3 region is CASSFGHNAVYTF. The DNA for the CDR3 is TGCGCCAGCAGCTTTGGACATAATGCTGTCTACACCTTC.

This sequence joins TRBV12-5 and TRBJ2-3, with a possible D match to TRBD2 (7 bases). Germline V gives CDR1 LGHNT, CDR2 FRNRAP. The CDR3 is 13 amino acids. Trimming pared 7 bases from V and 3 bases from J, leaving 11 bases between. The CDR3 DNA is TGTGCTAGTGACAGGGAGGGAACAGATACGCAGTATTTT. Its protein product is CASDREGTDTQYF.

The table lists this clone with a few counts. The chain links TRBV27 to TRBJ2-1; 8 bases line up with TRBD1. V dropped 2 bases and J dropped 4; count of bases not matched to a gene: 4. Germline-derived CDR1 and CDR2 are MNHEY and SMNVEV (reference sequence). This CDR3 has 15 amino acids. CDR3 amino acids: CASSLRQGNYNEQFF. CDR3 sequence (DNA): TGTGCCAGCAGTTTAAGACAGGGGAATTACAATGAGCAGTTCTTC.

The chain joins TRBV5-6 to TRBJ1-2; 9 bases map to TRBD1. Germline CDR1 is SGHDT and CDR2 is YYEEEE. The V gene end was trimmed by 3 bases and the J gene end by 1 base; junction bases not matched to a gene: 4. The CDR3 is 15 residues long. DNA of the CDR3: TGTGCCAGCAGCTACTCGGGACAGGGTAACTATGGCTACACCTTC. Translating gives CASSYSGQGNYGYTF. The whole variable domain, filled in from reference TRBV5-6 and TRBJ1-2, reads DAGVTQSPTHLIKTRGQQVTLRCSPKSGHDTVSWYQQALGQGPQFIFQYYEEEERQRGNFPDRFSGHQFPNYSSELNVNALLLGDSALYLCASSYSGQGNYGYTFGSGTRLTVV.